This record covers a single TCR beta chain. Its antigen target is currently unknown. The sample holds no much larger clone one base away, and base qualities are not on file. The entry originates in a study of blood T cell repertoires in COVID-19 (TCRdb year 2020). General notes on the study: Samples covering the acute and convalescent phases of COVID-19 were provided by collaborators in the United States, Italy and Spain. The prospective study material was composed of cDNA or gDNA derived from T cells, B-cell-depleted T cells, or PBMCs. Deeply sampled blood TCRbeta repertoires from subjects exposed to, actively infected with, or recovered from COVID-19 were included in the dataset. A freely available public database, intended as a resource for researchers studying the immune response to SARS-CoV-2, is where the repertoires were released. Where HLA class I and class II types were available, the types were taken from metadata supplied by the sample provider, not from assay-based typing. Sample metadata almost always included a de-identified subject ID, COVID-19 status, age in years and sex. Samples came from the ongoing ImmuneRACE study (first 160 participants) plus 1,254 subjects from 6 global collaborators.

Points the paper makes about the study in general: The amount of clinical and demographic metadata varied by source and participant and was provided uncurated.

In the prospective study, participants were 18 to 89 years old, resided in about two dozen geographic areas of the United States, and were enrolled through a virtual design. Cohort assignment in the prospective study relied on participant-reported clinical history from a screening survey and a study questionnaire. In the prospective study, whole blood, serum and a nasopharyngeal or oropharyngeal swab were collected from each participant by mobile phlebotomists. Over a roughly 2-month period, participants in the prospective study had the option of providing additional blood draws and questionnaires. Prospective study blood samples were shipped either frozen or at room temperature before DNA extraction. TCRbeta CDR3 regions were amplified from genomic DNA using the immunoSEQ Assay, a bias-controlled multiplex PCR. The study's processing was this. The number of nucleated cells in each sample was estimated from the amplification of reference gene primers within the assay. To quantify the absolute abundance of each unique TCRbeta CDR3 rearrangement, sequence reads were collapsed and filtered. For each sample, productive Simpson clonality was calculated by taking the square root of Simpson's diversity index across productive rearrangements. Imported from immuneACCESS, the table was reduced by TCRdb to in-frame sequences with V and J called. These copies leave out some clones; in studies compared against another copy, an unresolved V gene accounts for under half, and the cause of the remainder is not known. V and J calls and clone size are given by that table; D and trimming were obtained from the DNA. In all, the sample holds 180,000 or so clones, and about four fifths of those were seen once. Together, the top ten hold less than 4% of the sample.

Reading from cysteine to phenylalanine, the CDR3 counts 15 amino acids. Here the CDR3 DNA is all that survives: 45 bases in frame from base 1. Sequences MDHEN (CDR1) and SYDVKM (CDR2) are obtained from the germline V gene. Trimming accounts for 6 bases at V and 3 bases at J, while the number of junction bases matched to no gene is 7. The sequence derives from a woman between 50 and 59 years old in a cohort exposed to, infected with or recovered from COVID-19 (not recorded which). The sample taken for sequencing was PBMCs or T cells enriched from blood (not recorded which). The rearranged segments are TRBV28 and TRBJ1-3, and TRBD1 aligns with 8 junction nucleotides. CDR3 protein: CASRRDRGGGNTIYF. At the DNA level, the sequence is TGTGCCAGCAGGCGAGACAGGGGAGGTGGAAACACCATATATTTT.